These T cell receptor beta chains were read from a single sample in a study of technical replicates of blood from a handful of donors. Sequenced by immunoSEQ multiplex PCR; TCRdb stores in-frame clones only, minus some. The sample includes almost 70,000 clones, about nine tenths of them seen just once. Material: PBMCs. The receptors stem from a human donor in good health. Some clones in this sample may be carry-over from other donors' samples. Both conserved end residues are part of each CDR3. Fields, in order: CDR3 length, V gene, D gene, J gene, clone size, CDR3 DNA, CDR3 protein. D genes are given only for firm matches. Clone size is shown for a subset of rows, as once, few, many or a class of expanded clone.

cdr3_length: 13; v_call: TRBV7-2; d_call: TRBD2; j_call: TRBJ2-1; clone_size: -; cdr3_nt: TGTGCCAGCAGCTTCGCTAGCGGGAATGAGCAGTTCTTC; cdr3_aa: CASSFASGNEQFF
cdr3_length: 14; v_call: TRBV18; d_call: TRBD2; j_call: TRBJ2-7; clone_size: -; cdr3_nt: TGTGCCAGCTCACAAAGGGAGGGAGAGTACGAGCAGTACTTC; cdr3_aa: CASSQREGEYEQYF
cdr3_length: 16; v_call: TRBV7-9; d_call: -; j_call: TRBJ1-2; clone_size: -; cdr3_nt: TGTGCCAGCAGTATGTTAAGCTGGGAGACCCTCTGGGGCTACACCTTC; cdr3_aa: CASSMLSWETLWGYTF
cdr3_length: 15; v_call: TRBV7-9; d_call: TRBD2; j_call: TRBJ2-1; clone_size: -; cdr3_nt: TGTGCCAGCAGCTTAGGTAGCGGGGGCTACAATGAGCAGTTCTTC; cdr3_aa: CASSLGSGGYNEQFF
cdr3_length: 14; v_call: TRBV15; d_call: TRBD1; j_call: TRBJ1-2; clone_size: -; cdr3_nt: TGTGCCACCAGCAGAGATGACAGGGTGGATGGCTACACCTTC; cdr3_aa: CATSRDDRVDGYTF
cdr3_length: 19; v_call: TRBV6-1; d_call: TRBD1; j_call: TRBJ2-4; clone_size: few; cdr3_nt: TGTGCCAGCAGTGAGACAGGGGGCGATTCGGGAATAGCCAAAAACATTCAGTACTTC; cdr3_aa: CASSETGGDSGIAKNIQYF
cdr3_length: 15; v_call: TRBV7-2; d_call: -; j_call: TRBJ2-5; clone_size: -; cdr3_nt: TGTGCCAGCAGCCCGCGCTTTGGTGGCGGCGAGACCCAGTACTTC; cdr3_aa: CASSPRFGGGETQYF
cdr3_length: 13; v_call: TRBV4-3; d_call: -; j_call: TRBJ1-1; clone_size: -; cdr3_nt: TGCGCCAGCAGCCAAGACAGGGGCACTGAAGCTTTCTTT; cdr3_aa: CASSQDRGTEAFF
cdr3_length: 14; v_call: TRBV5-4; d_call: TRBD2; j_call: TRBJ2-7; clone_size: -; cdr3_nt: TGTGCCAGCAGCTCTGGGACTAGCCTGGGGGAGCAGTACTTC; cdr3_aa: CASSSGTSLGEQYF
cdr3_length: 13; v_call: TRBV7-3; d_call: TRBD1; j_call: TRBJ1-1; clone_size: -; cdr3_nt: TGTGCCAGCAGCCAGACAGGGAGCACTGAAGCTTTCTTT; cdr3_aa: CASSQTGSTEAFF
cdr3_length: 11; v_call: TRBV29-1; d_call: -; j_call: TRBJ2-5; clone_size: -; cdr3_nt: TGCAGCGTTGGCGGCCAAGAGACCCAGTACTTC; cdr3_aa: CSVGGQETQYF
cdr3_length: 16; v_call: TRBV5-8; d_call: TRBD1; j_call: TRBJ1-2; clone_size: -; cdr3_nt: TGTGCCAGTGAACCCGGGACAGGGGGTTCAAACTATGGCTACACCTTC; cdr3_aa: CASEPGTGGSNYGYTF
cdr3_length: 17; v_call: TRBV5-1; d_call: -; j_call: TRBJ1-4; clone_size: -; cdr3_nt: TGCGCCAGCAGGCTCTCGGGACTCACGACAACTAATGAAAAACTGTTTTTT; cdr3_aa: CASRLSGLTTTNEKLFF
cdr3_length: 12; v_call: TRBV28; d_call: -; j_call: TRBJ1-2; clone_size: -; cdr3_nt: TGTGCCAGCAGTCTATCTGTATATGGCTACACCTTC; cdr3_aa: CASSLSVYGYTF
cdr3_length: 15; v_call: TRBV4-2; d_call: TRBD1; j_call: TRBJ2-7; clone_size: once; cdr3_nt: TGTGCCAGCAGCCAAGATATAGGACAGGGCAACGAGCAGTACTTC; cdr3_aa: CASSQDIGQGNEQYF
cdr3_length: 14; v_call: TRBV6-5; d_call: -; j_call: TRBJ1-2; clone_size: -; cdr3_nt: TGTGCCAGCAGTTACTCGGTTATGAGGCCTGGCTACACCTTC; cdr3_aa: CASSYSVMRPGYTF
cdr3_length: 17; v_call: TRBV10-3; d_call: -; j_call: TRBJ2-6; clone_size: -; cdr3_nt: TGTGCCATCAGTAGCGACAGCCTTCCCTCTGGGGCCAACGTCCTGACTTTC; cdr3_aa: CAISSDSLPSGANVLTF
cdr3_length: 16; v_call: TRBV18; d_call: TRBD1; j_call: TRBJ1-2; clone_size: -; cdr3_nt: TGTGCCAGCTCACCGGGACAGTCGCTTACTAACTATGGCTACACCTTC; cdr3_aa: CASSPGQSLTNYGYTF
cdr3_length: 15; v_call: TRBV9; d_call: TRBD2; j_call: TRBJ2-1; clone_size: -; cdr3_nt: TGTGCCAGCAGCGGCCGGGCGGGAGGGGGAAATGAGCAGTTCTTC; cdr3_aa: CASSGRAGGGNEQFF
cdr3_length: 16; v_call: TRBV5-6; d_call: TRBD1; j_call: TRBJ1-6; clone_size: -; cdr3_nt: TGTGCCAGCAGCATCCGAGGGACAGGGTTAAATTCACCCCTCCACTTT; cdr3_aa: CASSIRGTGLNSPLHF
cdr3_length: 15; v_call: TRBV25-1; d_call: -; j_call: TRBJ1-1; clone_size: -; cdr3_nt: TGTGCCAGCAGTGAATATTTCTCGGGGGGCACTGAAGCTTTCTTT; cdr3_aa: CASSEYFSGGTEAFF
cdr3_length: 15; v_call: TRBV10-3; d_call: -; j_call: TRBJ2-5; clone_size: once; cdr3_nt: TGTGCCATCAAGGAGGGACTCAGGTACCAAGAGACCCAGTACTTC; cdr3_aa: CAIKEGLRYQETQYF
cdr3_length: 14; v_call: TRBV29-1; d_call: TRBD1; j_call: TRBJ1-4; clone_size: -; cdr3_nt: TGCAGCGTAAAAACAGGGGGAATGGCTGAAAAACTGTTTTTT; cdr3_aa: CSVKTGGMAEKLFF
cdr3_length: 15; v_call: TRBV7-9; d_call: TRBD2; j_call: TRBJ2-7; clone_size: -; cdr3_nt: TGTGCCAGCAGCTTAGGGACTAGCGGCCCCCTAGAGCAGTACTTC; cdr3_aa: CASSLGTSGPLEQYF
cdr3_length: 15; v_call: TRBV4-2; d_call: TRBD2; j_call: TRBJ2-1; clone_size: -; cdr3_nt: TGTGCCAGCAGCCGAGGGAGGGCCGACCCCAGCGCGCAGTTCTTC; cdr3_aa: CASSRGRADPSAQFF
cdr3_length: 14; v_call: TRBV25-1; d_call: TRBD1; j_call: TRBJ1-3; clone_size: -; cdr3_nt: TGTGCCAGCAGTTCGACAGGGGGCAGAAACACCATATATTTT; cdr3_aa: CASSSTGGRNTIYF
cdr3_length: 15; v_call: TRBV27; d_call: TRBD2; j_call: TRBJ2-1; clone_size: -; cdr3_nt: TGTGCCAGCAGTTTCTCCGGGACTAGCGGGGATGAGCAGTTCTTC; cdr3_aa: CASSFSGTSGDEQFF